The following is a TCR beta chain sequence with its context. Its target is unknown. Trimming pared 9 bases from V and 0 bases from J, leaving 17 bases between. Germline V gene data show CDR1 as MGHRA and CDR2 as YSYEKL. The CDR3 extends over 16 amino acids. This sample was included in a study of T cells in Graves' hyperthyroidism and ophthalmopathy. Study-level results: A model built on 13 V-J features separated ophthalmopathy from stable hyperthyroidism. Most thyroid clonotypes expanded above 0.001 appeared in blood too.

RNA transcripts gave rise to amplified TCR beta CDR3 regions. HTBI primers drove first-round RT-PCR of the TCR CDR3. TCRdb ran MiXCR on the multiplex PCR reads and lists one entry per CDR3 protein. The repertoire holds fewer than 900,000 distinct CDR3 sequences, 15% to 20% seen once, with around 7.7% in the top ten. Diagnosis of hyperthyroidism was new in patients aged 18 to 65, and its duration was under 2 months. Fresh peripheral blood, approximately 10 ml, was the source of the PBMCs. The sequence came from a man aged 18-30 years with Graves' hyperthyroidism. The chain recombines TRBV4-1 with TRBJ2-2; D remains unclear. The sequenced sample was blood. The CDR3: CASRPPGRTNTGELFF. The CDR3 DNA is TGCGCCAGTCGCCCCCCAGGCAGGACGAACACCGGGGAGCTGTTTTTT.